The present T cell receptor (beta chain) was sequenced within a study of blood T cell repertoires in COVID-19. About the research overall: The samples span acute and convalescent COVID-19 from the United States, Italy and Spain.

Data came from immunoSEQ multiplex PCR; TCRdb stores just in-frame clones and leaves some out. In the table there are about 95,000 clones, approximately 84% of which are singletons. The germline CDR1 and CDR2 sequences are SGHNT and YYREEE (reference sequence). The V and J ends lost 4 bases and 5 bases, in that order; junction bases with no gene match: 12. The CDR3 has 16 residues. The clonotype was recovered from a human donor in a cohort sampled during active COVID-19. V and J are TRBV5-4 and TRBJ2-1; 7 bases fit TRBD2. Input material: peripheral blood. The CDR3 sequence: CASSRPGLTTNNEQFF. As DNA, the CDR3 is TGTGCCAGCAGCCGGCCGGGACTAACGACTAACAATGAGCAGTTCTTC.